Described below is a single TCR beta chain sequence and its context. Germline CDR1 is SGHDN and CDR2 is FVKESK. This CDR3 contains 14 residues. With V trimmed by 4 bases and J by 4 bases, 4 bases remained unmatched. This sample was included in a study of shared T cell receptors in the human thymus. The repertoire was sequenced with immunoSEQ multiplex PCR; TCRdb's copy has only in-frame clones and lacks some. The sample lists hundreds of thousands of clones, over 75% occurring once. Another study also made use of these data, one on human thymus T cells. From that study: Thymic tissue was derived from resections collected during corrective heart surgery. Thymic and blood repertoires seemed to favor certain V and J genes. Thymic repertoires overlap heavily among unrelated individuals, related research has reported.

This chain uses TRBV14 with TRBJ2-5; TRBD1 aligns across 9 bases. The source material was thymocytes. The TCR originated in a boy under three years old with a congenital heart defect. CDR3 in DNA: TGTGCCAGCAGCCTACAGGGGGCGGGAGAGACCCAGTACTTC. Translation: CASSLQGAGETQYF.